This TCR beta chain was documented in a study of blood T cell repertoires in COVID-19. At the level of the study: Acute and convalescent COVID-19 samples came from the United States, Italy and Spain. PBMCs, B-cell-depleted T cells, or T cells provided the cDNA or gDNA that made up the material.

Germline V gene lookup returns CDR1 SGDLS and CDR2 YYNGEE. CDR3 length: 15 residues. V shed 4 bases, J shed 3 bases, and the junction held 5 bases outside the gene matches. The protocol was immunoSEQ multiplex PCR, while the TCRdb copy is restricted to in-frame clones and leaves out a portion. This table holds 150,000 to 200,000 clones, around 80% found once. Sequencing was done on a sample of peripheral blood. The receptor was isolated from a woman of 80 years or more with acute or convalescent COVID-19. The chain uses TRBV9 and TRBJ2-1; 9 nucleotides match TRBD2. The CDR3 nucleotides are TGTGCCAGCAGCCCGCGGACTAGCGACTACAATGAGCAGTTCTTC. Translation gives CASSPRTSDYNEQFF. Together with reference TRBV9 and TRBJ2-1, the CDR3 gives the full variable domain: DSGVTQTPKHLITATGQRVTLRCSPRSGDLSVYWYQQSLDQGLQFLIQYYNGEERAKGNILERFSAQQFPDLHSELNLSSLELGDSALYFCASSPRTSDYNEQFFGPGTRLTVL.